This T cell receptor beta chain was obtained from a study of T-cell reconstitution after alpha-beta-depleted transplantation in children. The CDR3 length is 17 residues. Trimming removed 4 bases from V and 2 bases from J, with 19 bases in between. Construction of the TCRbeta library involved unique molecular identifiers. TCRdb called the PCR reads again in MiXCR, with one record for every CDR3 protein. The sample has about 980,000 distinct CDR3 sequences; under 30% are singletons. Study conclusions and caveats: It was reported that alpha-beta T cells came from several hundred expanded graft clones (about two months after transplant).

This clonotype was seen only a few times. Its antigen is undetermined. Sequenced here: PBMCs, mostly from graft donor cells, sampled 360 days after TCRalphabeta/CD19-depleted stem cell transplant. This sequence was found in a boy younger than two who had a stem cell transplant for SCID, so the T cells may come from the graft donor. This sequence joins TRBV12-3 or TRBV12-4 and TRBJ2-3, with D perhaps TRBD2 (6 bases). The CDR3 region is CASSSPTRGTFTDTQYF. The DNA of the CDR3 is TGTGCCAGCAGTTCACCAACCCGGGGGACTTTCACAGATACGCAGTATTTT.